This T cell receptor (beta chain) was retrieved from a study of radiotherapy plus CTLA-4 blockade in lung cancer. TCRdb's copy holds only in-frame clones and misses some; the assay was immunoSEQ multiplex PCR. The repertoire includes about 85,000 clones, approximately 86% of them detected once, and just over 2% sits in the top ten. Patients with chemo-refractory metastatic non-small-cell lung cancer received focal radiation plus CTLA-4 blockade with ipilimumab. Losses at the gene ends were 3 bases for V and 4 bases for J; bases not matched to a gene: 8. CDR1 SGHRS and CDR2 YFSETQ come from the germline V gene. This CDR3 comprises 15 residues. Study outcomes and limitations: Response was reportedly best predicted by early blood T cell clone dynamics, with interferon-beta.

Only a few counts were recorded for this clone. Its antigen is not identified. Sequences were derived from peripheral blood, sampled from a patient treated with radiotherapy plus ipilimumab. The source of this sequence is a human donor with non-small cell lung cancer who had a partial response to radiotherapy plus ipilimumab. The chain recombines TRBV5-1 with TRBJ2-3; 7 bases align to TRBD1. CDR3 sequence: CASSSGQGVADTQYF. The CDR3 DNA reads as TGCGCCAGCAGCTCGGGGCAGGGGGTCGCAGATACGCAGTATTTT.